The 27 T cell receptor beta chains presented below share a single source sample, sequenced in a study of blood T cells in healthy people across ages. It was with a sample-barcoded 5' primer and a J-beta primer mix that a second PCR of roughly 7 to 12 cycles was run. TCRdb analysed the 5' RACE reads with MiXCR anew, one entry per CDR3 protein. The table records about 1,500,000 distinct CDR3 sequences, approximately 30% of them present only once. The sequencing input was blood. These receptors all stem from a woman under 40 in good health.

The V gene is TRBV4-1, the J gene TRBJ2-3; unclear D gene. V was clipped by 1 base and J by 1 base, with 6 bases between them. CDR1 and CDR2 (germline): MGHRA, YSYEKL. This CDR3 is built from 14 residues. CDR3 loop: CASSQGAGTDTQYF. CDR3 DNA sequence: TGCGCCAGCAGCCAAGGAGCCGGCACAGATACGCAGTATTTT.

The chain employs TRBV7-9 and TRBJ1-2, with 8 positions matching TRBD1. Germline trimming cut 3 bases from V and 7 bases from J; bases unmatched to any gene: 10. This CDR3 has 15 amino acids. CDR1 is SEHNR and CDR2 is FQNEAQ in the germline V gene (reference sequence). The CDR3 spells CASSFADRGLSGYTF. The CDR3 nucleotides are TGTGCCAGCAGCTTTGCAGACAGGGGATTGTCTGGCTACACCTTC. Using reference TRBV7-9 and TRBJ1-2 for the parts outside the CDR3, the full variable domain is DTGVSQNPRHKITKRGQNVTFRCDPISEHNRLYWYRQTLGQGPEFLTYFQNEAQLEKSRLLSDRFSAERPKGSFSTLEIQRTEQGDSAMYLCASSFADRGLSGYTFGSGTRLTVV.

This clonotype was recorded a few times. A much larger clone differs by one base, so this may be a read error. The V and J genes are TRBV10-1 and TRBJ2-5; TRBD1 matches 7 bases. There are 13 residues in the CDR3. The germline CDR1 and CDR2 sequences are WNHNN and SYGVQD (reference sequence). V trimming: 6 bases; J trimming: 4 bases; junction bases outside the gene matches: 5. The CDR3 DNA is TGCGCCAGCAGGCCGGGACAGTCAGAGACCCAGTACTTC. It codes for CASRPGQSETQYF.

As to this clonotype: A read error may explain this, as a much larger clone is one base away. Written as DNA, the CDR3 is TGTTCCAGCAGCCCTACCCCAGGGGGGAGGCAGTACTTC. It codes for CSSSPTPGGRQYF. The chain joins TRBV7-3 to TRBJ2-5, with D possibly matching TRBD1 (7 bases). Germline CDR1 SGHTA, CDR2 FQGTGA. CDR3 length equals 13 residues. Based on the CDR3 plus reference TRBV7-3 and TRBJ2-5, the full variable domain is GAGVSQTPSNKVTEKGKYVELRCDPISGHTALYWYRQSLGQGPEFLIYFQGTGAADDSGLPNDRFFAVRPEGSVSTLKIQRTERGDSAVYLCSSSPTPGGRQYFGPGTRLLVL.

CDR3 DNA: TGTGCCAGCAGCTCCGGGTCCCGCTCTTTGTACGAGCAGTACTTC. Its translation is CASSSGSRSLYEQYF. The rearrangement joins TRBV7-2 to TRBJ2-5; D is unresolved. The DNA end favors TRBJ2-7, so the J call may be wrong. The germline V gene has CDR1 SGHTA and CDR2 FQGNSA. CDR3 size: 15 residues.

Notes on this clonotype: With a much larger clone just one base away, this may be a read error. Because the CDR3 is missing its conserved closing phenylalanine or tryptophan, this is likely a read error. The rearrangement uses TRBV7-9 and TRBJ2-5; tentatively, D is TRBD2 (6 bases). Looked up from germline, CDR1 is SEHNR and CDR2 is FQNEAQ (reference sequence). V was clipped by 1 base and J by 4 bases, with 13 bases between them. This CDR3 has 15 amino acids. The CDR3 DNA reads as TGTGCCAGCAGCTTAGTGGGGACTCAGGGAGAGACCCAGTACTCC. It specifies CASSLVGTQGETQYS.

The chain joins TRBV24-1 to TRBJ2-3; the match to TRBD2 covers 11 bases. The CDR3 has 18 residues. With 3 bases clipped from V and 1 base from J, the junction kept 8 bases outside the gene matches. Germline V gives CDR1 KGHDR, CDR2 SFDVKD. CDR3 protein: CATSDPRLAGRRTDTQYF. The CDR3 region has the DNA TGTGCCACCAGTGATCCGCGACTAGCGGGGAGACGCACAGATACGCAGTATTTT.

The chain employs TRBV28 and TRBJ1-5; perhaps TRBD1 as D (5 bases). V was pared by 8 bases and J by 4 bases, with 18 bases between. This CDR3 comprises 15 residues. Germline CDR1 reads MDHEN; CDR2 reads SYDVKM. CDR3 bases: TGTGCCAGCGGACCCACGGGACGGCTAAATCAGCCCCAGCATTTT. Its translation: CASGPTGRLNQPQHF.

This clonotype has more than one count but fewer than ten. A much larger clone lies a single base off, so this may be a read error. The chain combines TRBV29-1 with TRBJ2-7; D not resolved. Between the trimmed V and J ends, which lost 6 bases and 7 bases, there was a span of 16 bases. This CDR3 has 12 amino acids. Looked up from germline, CDR1 is SQVTM and CDR2 is ANQGSEA. The CDR3 DNA follows: TGCAGCGTCTCCGGAGAAACCAATGAGCAGTACTTC. Protein: CSVSGETNEQYF.

Turning to this clonotype: Its ends do not fully match the called genes, so a read error is possible. The chain uses TRBV5-1 and TRBJ2-3, with D possibly being TRBD2 (5 bases). Germline CDR1 and CDR2: SGHRS and YFSETQ. The CDR3 totals 14 residues. CDR3 in amino acids: CASSFGPSIDTQYF. CDR3 DNA sequence: TGCGCCAGCAGCTTTGGTCCTAGCATAGATACGCAGTATTTT.

Concerning this clonotype itself: The junction differs from germline at one of its ends, possibly a read error. The chain links TRBV10-2 to TRBJ2-6; 7 bases match TRBD2. The CDR3 spans 16 residues. The germline gives CDR1 WSHSY, CDR2 SAAADI. The CDR3 sequence: CASSELGGKGANILTF. The CDR3, as DNA: TGCGCCAGCAGTGAGTTGGGGGGGAAAGGGGCCAACATCCTGACTTTC.

This chain links TRBV2 with TRBJ2-1; maybe TRBD2 (5 bases). The CDR3 totals 13 residues. The V end lost 7 bases, the J end lost 8 bases, and 15 bases lay between the germline ends. The germline CDR1 and CDR2 sequences are SNHLY and FYNNEI. The chain's CDR3 is CASNVEEFDEQFF. In DNA, the CDR3 is TGTGCCAGCAATGTGGAGGAATTCGATGAGCAGTTCTTC.

V and J are TRBV11-2 and TRBJ2-6, with D perhaps TRBD1 (5 bases). Germline assignment: CDR1 SGHAT and CDR2 FQNNGV. Trimming shortened V by 1 base and J by 6 bases, and 13 bases separated the two germline ends. The CDR3 length is 16 residues. In nucleotides, the CDR3 is TGTGCCAGCAGCTTAGGACAGCCTTCTTTGGCCAACGTCCTGACTTTC. Amino acids: CASSLGQPSLANVLTF.

V is TRBV4-1 and J is TRBJ2-7, with 7 positions matching TRBD1. This CDR3 is 15 amino acids long. With V trimmed by 1 base and J by 2 bases, 5 bases remained unmatched. The germline V gene has CDR1 MGHRA and CDR2 YSYEKL. This CDR3 reads CASSQVGDRAYEQYF. The CDR3 DNA sequence: TGCGCCAGCAGCCAAGTCGGGGACAGAGCCTACGAGCAGTACTTC.

This clonotype was seen more than once but under ten times. J is TRBJ2-7 and V is TRBV20-1; 7 bases are shared with TRBD1. CDR1 and CDR2 (germline): DFQATT, SNEGSKA (reference sequence). The length of the CDR3 is 15 residues. J was trimmed by 2 bases and V by 6 bases; bases with no gene match: 13. The CDR3 spells CSALPPGQITYEQYF. The CDR3 nucleotides are TGCAGTGCCCTTCCTCCGGGACAGATTACCTACGAGCAGTACTTC.

This chain joins TRBV6-1 and TRBJ1-6, with 7 bases aligning to TRBD1. CDR1 is MNHNS and CDR2 is SASEGT in the germline V gene. After removal of 8 bases from V and 14 bases from J, the junction contained 21 bases not matched to a gene. This CDR3 has 16 amino acids. The CDR3 protein is CASEPTTGSYRVTLHF. Written as DNA, the CDR3 is TGTGCCAGCGAACCTACGACAGGGTCCTATAGGGTGACCCTCCACTTT.

The chain has TRBV12-3 or TRBV12-4 and TRBJ2-3, with D hard to call. CDR3 length: 13 residues. V was shortened by 6 bases and J by 5 bases, with 12 bases between the two germline ends. CDR3 nucleotides: TGTGCCAGCAGCACACCTACAGAAGATACGCAGTATTTT. Protein product: CASSTPTEDTQYF.

This clonotype was recorded once. J is TRBJ2-7 and V is TRBV20-1; 8 bases are shared with TRBD1. CDR1 and CDR2 (germline): DFQATT, SNEGSKA (reference sequence). The CDR3 totals 16 residues. Losses at the gene ends were 3 bases for V and 4 bases for J; bases not matched to a gene: 14. CDR3: CSARESAGQASYEQYF. In DNA form, the CDR3 reads TGCAGTGCTAGGGAGTCGGCGGGACAGGCTAGTTACGAGCAGTACTTC.

About this clonotype itself: This may be a read error, as it is one base from a much larger clone. The chain recombines TRBV28 with TRBJ1-4; D is unresolved. The germline CDR1 and CDR2 sequences are MDHEN and SYDVKM. The CDR3 sequence is 15 residues long. CDR3: CAGSPRATTNEKLFF. CDR3 bases: TGTGCCGGCAGTCCCCGGGCCACAACTAATGAAAAACTGTTTTTT.

Turning to this clonotype: With a far larger clone one base away, a read error is the likely cause. The chain joins TRBV5-1 to TRBJ2-3; 7 bases agree with TRBD1. CDR1 is SGHRS and CDR2 is YFSETQ in the germline V gene. The length of the CDR3 is 14 residues. The DNA of the CDR3 is TGCGCCAGCGGCTTGGGGACAGGCACAGATACGCAGTATTTT. Amino acid sequence: CASGLGTGTDTQYF. The full variable domain, its missing parts supplied by reference TRBV5-1 and TRBJ2-3, is KAGVTQTPRYLIKTRGQQVTLSCSPISGHRSVSWYQQTPGQGLQFLFEYFSETQRNKGNFPGRFSGRQFSNSRSEMNVSTLELGDSALYLCASGLGTGTDTQYFGPGTRLTVL.

The sample holds a few counts of this clonotype. V usage is TRBV3-1 and J usage is TRBJ2-7, with 8 bases that match TRBD2. V was pared by 3 bases and J by 1 base, with 8 bases of the junction left unmatched. Germline loops: CDR1 LGHDT, CDR2 YNNKEL (reference sequence). The CDR3 contains 16 residues. In DNA, the CDR3 is TGTGCCAGCAGCCAGGGAAACAGACTAGCGTCCTACGAGCAGTACTTC. Its protein is CASSQGNRLASYEQYF.

Only a few counts were recorded for this clonotype. The chain links TRBV20-1 to TRBJ2-1; TRBD2 matches 8 bases. This CDR3 has 15 residues. Germline trimming cut 3 bases from V and 0 bases from J; bases unmatched to any gene: 4. Per the germline V gene, CDR1 is DFQATT and CDR2 is SNEGSKA (reference sequence). CDR3 amino acids: CSARYSGSSYNEQFF. The CDR3, as DNA: TGCAGTGCTAGGTACAGCGGGAGCTCCTACAATGAGCAGTTCTTC.

The chain recombines TRBV5-4 with TRBJ1-1, with 11 bases lining up with TRBD1. This CDR3 contains 17 residues. Germline V gene lookup returns CDR1 SGHNT and CDR2 YYREEE (reference sequence). After removal of 0 bases from V and 1 base from J, the junction contained 5 bases not matched to a gene. The CDR3 DNA reads TGTGCCAGCAGCTTGGTAGGACAGGGGGCCACGAACACTGAAGCTTTCTTT. Translation gives CASSLVGQGATNTEAFF.

Comments on this clonotype: A much larger clone differs by one base, so this may be a read error. The chain uses TRBV10-3 and TRBJ2-7, with D possibly being TRBD2 (5 bases). CDR1 and CDR2 from the germline V gene are ENHRY and SYGVKD. The CDR3 is 15 amino acids. CDR3 protein: CVISGSAVNTYEQYF. Written as DNA, the CDR3 is TGTGTCATCAGTGGCTCAGCGGTAAATACCTACGAGCAGTACTTC.

Comment on this clonotype: Because it lacks the conserved phenylalanine or tryptophan at the end, this CDR3 is likely a read error. V gene TRBV6-5 combines with J gene TRBJ2-1, with 12 bases identical to TRBD2. The germline CDR1 and CDR2 sequences are MNHEY and SVGAGI. Trimming removed 5 bases from V and 8 bases from J; junction bases left unmatched: 7. The CDR3 totals 15 residues. CDR3 region: CASSKTSGSGYEQFV. The CDR3 bases are TGTGCCAGCAGTAAGACTAGCGGGAGTGGGTATGAGCAGTTCGTC.

The chain recombines TRBV28 with TRBJ1-1; tentatively, D is TRBD1 (5 bases). V lost 8 bases, J lost 1 base, and 11 bases lay in between. The CDR3 spans 13 residues. Germline V gene data show CDR1 as MDHEN and CDR2 as SYDVKM. DNA of the CDR3: TGTGCCAGCTTCACCCAGGGGAACACTGAAGCTTTCTTT. Residues: CASFTQGNTEAFF.

For this clonotype: This could be a read error, since a much larger clone is one nucleotide away. The chain links TRBV27 to TRBJ2-5; TRBD1 aligns across 10 bases. The J call may be incorrect, as the DNA end agrees better with TRBJ2-7. CDR1 and CDR2 from the germline V gene are MNHEY and SMNVEV (reference sequence). CDR3 length: 19 amino acids. The CDR3 spells CASSSLVTGGRKNYYEQYF. The CDR3 region has the DNA TGTGCCAGCAGTTCACTGGTGACAGGGGGCAGGAAAAACTACTACGAGCAGTACTTC.